Presented here are 24 T cell receptor beta chains from one specimen sequenced in a study of T cell changes during pregnancy in multiple sclerosis. TCRdb's copy holds only in-frame clones and misses some; the assay was immunoSEQ multiplex PCR. The data contain 55,000 to 80,000 clones, roughly 94% of them seen just once; the ten biggest clones take up about 0.61%. The starting material was peripheral blood, obtained in the third trimester of pregnancy. All receptors come from a female donor with multiple sclerosis, enrolled in a pregnancy study.

V usage is TRBV5-4 and J usage is TRBJ1-1; the D gene is possibly TRBD1 (6 bases). Trimming cost V 7 bases and J 4 bases, with 17 bases left between them. The CDR3 is 14 residues long. In germline, CDR1 is SGHNT, CDR2 YYREEE (reference sequence). The CDR3 DNA follows: TGTGCCAGCGGGGTCACAGGGCCGTCCACTGAAGCTTTCTTT. This gives the protein CASGVTGPSTEAFF.

J is TRBJ1-2 and V is TRBV18; 10 bases are shared with TRBD1. The CDR3 has 18 residues. The J segment lost 5 bases and the V segment lost 2 bases, leaving 14 bases of the junction unmatched. CDR1 and CDR2 (germline): KGHSH, LQKENI. The CDR3 bases are TGTGCCAGCTCACCAGTCGGGACAGGGGCCCTAACGTCATATGGCTACACCTTC. Residues: CASSPVGTGALTSYGYTF.

This chain connects TRBV5-6 to TRBJ1-6, with 7 positions matching TRBD1. CDR1 and CDR2 from the germline V gene are SGHDT and YYEEEE. This CDR3 is built from 15 residues. The J segment lost 6 bases and the V segment lost 3 bases, leaving 6 bases of the junction unmatched. CDR3 nucleotide sequence: TGTGCCAGCAGCTCCCGACAGGGCCCTAATTCACCCCTCCACTTT. This translates into CASSSRQGPNSPLHF.

The V and J genes are TRBV11-2 and TRBJ1-3; D is undetermined. The CDR3 is 15 residues long. CDR1 SGHAT and CDR2 FQNNGV come from the germline V gene. V was cut by 5 bases and J by 0 bases, with 11 bases left in between. In DNA form, the CDR3 reads TGTGCCAGCAGCGCCCAGGTCCTCTCTGGAAACACCATATATTTT. It encodes CASSAQVLSGNTIYF.

The chain combines TRBV6-5 with TRBJ2-3; a possible D gene is TRBD1 (7 bases). Deletions cut 3 bases from V and 8 bases from J, with 15 bases between. Germline CDR1 MNHEY, CDR2 SVGAGI. The CDR3 loop spans 14 amino acids. The CDR3 DNA reads TGTGCCAGCAGTTATCAGGGGGGCAGGGGTACGCAGTATTTT. It translates to CASSYQGGRGTQYF.

The chain combines TRBV19 with TRBJ1-5; D gene uncertain. V was shortened by 2 bases and J by 4 bases, with 6 bases between the two germline ends. The CDR3 extends over 13 amino acids. CDR1 is LNHDA and CDR2 is SQIVND in the germline V gene (reference sequence). CDR3: CASSINRNQPQHF. In nucleotides, the CDR3 is TGTGCCAGTAGTATAAACAGAAATCAGCCCCAGCATTTT.

The gene calls are TRBV5-6 and TRBJ2-1, with D perhaps matching TRBD1 (6 bases). Trimming took 4 bases from V and 4 from J, leaving 18 bases between them. Germline V gives CDR1 SGHDT, CDR2 YYEEEE. CDR3 length: 16 amino acids. The CDR3 sequence: CASSGGRAGVYNEQFF. The CDR3 DNA sequence: TGTGCCAGCAGCGGGGGTCGGGCAGGGGTGTACAATGAGCAGTTCTTC. The complete variable domain, with remaining parts taken from reference TRBV5-6 and TRBJ2-1, reads DAGVTQSPTHLIKTRGQQVTLRCSPKSGHDTVSWYQQALGQGPQFIFQYYEEEERQRGNFPDRFSGHQFPNYSSELNVNALLLGDSALYLCASSGGRAGVYNEQFFGPGTRLTVL.

The V and J genes are TRBV16 and TRBJ1-2, with 10 bases matching TRBD1. The V gene end was trimmed by 0 bases and the J gene end by 3 bases; junction bases not matched to a gene: 13. This CDR3 is 19 amino acids long. CDR1 is KGHSY, CDR2 FQNENV, per germline. The CDR3 DNA reads as TGTGCCAGCAGCCAATCAGTTGGGACAGGGGTTTCTCTAGACTATGGCTACACCTTC. Residues: CASSQSVGTGVSLDYGYTF.

The chain employs TRBV15 and TRBJ2-7, with 8 bases identical to TRBD1. Germline V gene lookup returns CDR1 LNHNV and CDR2 YYDKDF (reference sequence). The trim removed 1 base at V and 4 bases at J, leaving 9 bases unmatched. The CDR3 is made up of 16 amino acids. Here the CDR3 DNA reads TGTGCCACCAGCAGAGCGCTCAGGGGGCGGAGGTACGAGCAGTACTTC. Translated: CATSRALRGRRYEQYF.

This sequence joins TRBV5-4 and TRBJ2-7; possible D gene TRBD1, 5 bases. The CDR3 length is 15 residues. Germline loops: CDR1 SGHNT, CDR2 YYREEE (reference sequence). V was cut by 3 bases and J by 4 bases, with 17 bases left in between. The CDR3: CASSSPVQGRYEQYF. Here the CDR3 DNA reads TGTGCCAGCAGCTCCCCTGTGCAGGGAAGATACGAGCAGTACTTC. Supplemented by reference TRBV5-4 and TRBJ2-7, the full variable domain reads ETGVTQSPTHLIKTRGQQVTLRCSSQSGHNTVSWYQQALGQGPQFIFQYYREEENGRGNFPPRFSGLQFPNYSSELNVNALELDDSALYLCASSSPVQGRYEQYFGPGTRLTVT.

The chain is built from TRBV27 and TRBJ2-7; D not resolved. The V end lost 8 bases, the J end lost 1 base, and 15 bases lay between the germline ends. CDR3 length: 14 amino acids. The V gene's germline CDR1 is MNHEY and CDR2 SMNVEV (reference sequence). CDR3 in DNA: TGTGCCAGCGGAATGACTGGTGTGTCCTACGAGCAGTACTTC. Translating it yields CASGMTGVSYEQYF.

This chain links TRBV18 with TRBJ2-1, with 9 nucleotides matching TRBD2. The germline gives CDR1 KGHSH, CDR2 LQKENI. The CDR3 runs 18 residues. The junction had 13 bases not matched to a gene; V was cut back by 3 bases and J by 4 bases. The CDR3 is CASSPRRGGGVSYNEQFF. CDR3 nucleotide sequence: TGTGCCAGCTCACCCCGTCGGGGCGGGGGGGTCTCGTACAATGAGCAGTTCTTC. Complete variable domain (other parts from reference TRBV18 and TRBJ2-1): NAGVMQNPRHLVRRRGQEARLRCSPMKGHSHVYWYRQLPEEGLKFMVYLQKENIIDESGMPKERFSAEFPKEGPSILRIQQVVRGDSAAYFCASSPRRGGGVSYNEQFFGPGTRLTVL.

This clone was seen once. The gene calls are TRBV7-2 and TRBJ1-2; 8 nucleotides match TRBD1. CDR1 and CDR2 from the germline V gene are SGHTA and FQGNSA. The trim removed 1 base at V and 7 bases at J, leaving 8 bases unmatched. CDR3 size: 15 residues. The CDR3 reads CASSLEWTGRGGYTF. The CDR3 DNA reads TGTGCCAGCAGCTTAGAATGGACAGGGAGAGGTGGCTACACCTTC.

V gene TRBV7-2 combines with J gene TRBJ1-6; TRBD1 matches 7 bases. From germline, CDR1 is SGHTA and CDR2 FQGNSA. The CDR3 has 15 residues. Trimming at V came to 3 bases and at J to 7 bases, leaving 6 bases not matched to a gene. CDR3 sequence reads: CASSFRTGTNSPLHF. In DNA form, the CDR3 reads TGTGCCAGCAGCTTTCGGACAGGAACAAATTCACCCCTCCACTTT.

Concerning this clone: At one boundary the junction diverges from the germline segment, which might be a read error. The rearrangement joins TRBV7-2 to TRBJ2-7, with TRBD2 identical over 8 bases. The CDR3 is 14 residues long. Germline V gives CDR1 SGHTA, CDR2 FQGNSA. DNA for the CDR3: TGTGCCAGCAGCTTAGGGACTAGCTCCCACGAGCAGTACTTC. Translation gives CASSLGTSSHEQYF. The full variable domain, completed using reference TRBV7-2 and TRBJ2-7, is GAGVSQSPSNKVTEKGKDVELRCDPISGHTALYWYRQSLGQGLEFLIYFQGNSAPDKSGLPSDRFSAERTGGSVSTLTIQRTQQEDSAVYLCASSLGTSSHEQYFGPGTRLTVT.

The chain uses TRBV15 and TRBJ1-2; no definite D call. In germline, CDR1 is LNHNV, CDR2 YYDKDF (reference sequence). Trimming removed 1 base from V and 3 bases from J, with 9 bases in between. CDR3 length: 14 residues. The DNA of the CDR3 is TGTGCCACCAGCAGAGGAGGAATTGACTATGGCTACACCTTC. Its translation is CATSRGGIDYGYTF.

Only one count was recorded for this clone. The same CDR3 arises from other DNA sequences in this sample as well. The rearrangement links TRBV7-2 to TRBJ2-7; 11 nucleotides line up with TRBD2. CDR3 length: 15 amino acids. After removal of 4 bases from V and 3 bases from J, the junction contained 5 bases not matched to a gene. Germline V lookup: CDR1 SGHTA, CDR2 FQGNSA. The CDR3, as DNA: TGTGCCAGCAGCTCATCCGGGACTAGCGGCTACGAGCAGTACTTC. Protein product: CASSSSGTSGYEQYF.

The chain combines TRBV7-2 with TRBJ2-3; 7 nucleotides match TRBD2. After removal of 1 base from V and 5 bases from J, the junction contained 0 bases not matched to a gene. Germline V gene sequence: CDR1 SGHTA, CDR2 FQGNSA. This CDR3 region has 13 residues. CDR3 nucleotides: TGTGCCAGCAGCTTAGAGCGGGGAGATACGCAGTATTTT. Its translation is CASSLERGDTQYF.

The chain recombines TRBV19 with TRBJ1-5; D unclear. CDR3 length: 16 residues. In germline, CDR1 is LNHDA, CDR2 SQIVND (reference sequence). Deletions cut 7 bases from V and 4 bases from J, with 20 bases between. The DNA of the CDR3 is TGTGCCAGTACCACCCCGGAGGGCAGGAGAAATCAGCCCCAGCATTTT. It yields the protein CASTTPEGRRNQPQHF.

The chain combines TRBV5-4 with TRBJ2-3; 15 nucleotides line up with TRBD2. This CDR3 comprises 17 residues. The germline CDR1 and CDR2 sequences are SGHNT and YYREEE (reference sequence). Germline trimming cut 4 bases from V and 10 bases from J; bases unmatched to any gene: 13. The DNA of the CDR3 is TGTGCCAGCAGCGCCCCGGGACTAGCGGGGGGCGCCGCCTCGCAGTATTTT. It is translated as CASSAPGLAGGAASQYF.

CDR3 DNA sequence: TGTGCCAGCAGCCCAAAGGGGGGACAGGTCCGTCAGCCCCAGCATTTT. Protein: CASSPKGGQVRQPQHF. This chain joins TRBV7-2 and TRBJ1-5; 8 bases are a match to TRBD1. CDR3 size: 16 residues. CDR1 and CDR2 (germline): SGHTA, FQGNSA. V gave up 5 bases and J gave up 6 bases; unmatched junction bases: 12.

The chain carries TRBV19 and TRBJ1-2; TRBD1 matches 7 bases. The J segment lost 4 bases and the V segment lost 5 bases, leaving 4 bases of the junction unmatched. Germline V gives CDR1 LNHDA, CDR2 SQIVND (reference sequence). The CDR3 length is 13 residues. CDR3: CASSPGQVYGYTF. The CDR3 DNA reads as TGTGCCAGTAGTCCAGGACAGGTCTATGGCTACACCTTC.

This chain links TRBV6-4 with TRBJ2-3; a weak D match, TRBD1 (6 bases). Germline values: CDR1 MRHNA, CDR2 SNTAGT. The CDR3 extends over 16 amino acids. The V end lost 8 bases, the J end lost 0 bases, and 18 bases lay between the germline ends. As DNA, the CDR3 is TGTGCCAGCGCCCGAACAGGGATGAGTAGCACAGATACGCAGTATTTT. Its translation is CASARTGMSSTDTQYF.

The chain combines TRBV7-9 with TRBJ1-2; TRBD1 is a possible D gene (5 bases). Between the trimmed V and J ends, which lost 5 bases and 5 bases, there was a span of 24 bases. The CDR3 consists of 17 residues. Germline CDR1 SEHNR, CDR2 FQNEAQ (reference sequence). CDR3 bases: TGTGCCAGCAGCCGCGTGAGGTCCGGGCCCGGGGGGTATGGCTACACCTTC. Amino acid sequence: CASSRVRSGPGGYGYTF.